This TCR beta chain was identified in a study of cytomegalovirus exposure and HLA in healthy donors. Deletions cut 0 bases from V and 5 bases from J, with 4 bases between. Germline CDR1 GTSNPN, CDR2 SVGIG (reference sequence). The CDR3 has 11 amino acids. The study, taken as a whole, reports: Common viral pathogens were later found to be apparently linked to several of the most significant clusters.

Both 60 Vbeta primers and 13 Jbeta primers went into the PCR. Clones were sequenced by immunoSEQ multiplex PCR, and TCRdb holds only the in-frame ones, with some missing. The repertoire includes 200,000 to 250,000 clones, 85% to 90% of them detected once, and roughly 0.99% sits in the top ten. A note on this clone: Its cognate antigen is unknown.

The material sequenced was PBMCs. The origin of this receptor is a woman aged 18-29 years in good health and CMV-seronegative. The V call is TRBV30, the J call TRBJ1-1, with D unclear. CDR3 amino acids: CAWSVQTEAFF. In nucleotides, the CDR3 is TGTGCCTGGAGTGTACAGACTGAAGCTTTCTTT.